This T cell receptor beta chain was captured in a study of PD-1 blockade in classical Hodgkin lymphoma. Of note for this clone: What it binds is unknown.

Germline values: CDR1 MDHEN, CDR2 SYDVKM. The length of the CDR3 is 12 residues. V lost 3 bases and J 7 bases, leaving 7 bases between the germline ends. Time point described: cycle 4 day 1 (C4D1), after less than seven weeks of nivolumab. Exposure to brentuximab vedotin varied, and each patient had relapsed following autologous stem cell transplantation. Using immunoSEQ multiplex PCR, the repertoire was profiled, and TCRdb retains in-frame clones only, with some absent. Found here are tens of thousands of clones, approximately 90% of them singletons; the top ten hold approximately 2.9%. Study results and caveats: Reported findings placed baseline TCR diversity lower in newly diagnosed patients (compared with healthy donors). Nivolumab initiated under 1 year post-ASCT led to patient exclusion.

This receptor was obtained from a human donor with classical Hodgkin lymphoma. The V gene is TRBV28, the J gene TRBJ1-5; D is unresolved. Sequences were derived from peripheral blood mononuclear cells (PBMCs), sampled before the fourth cycle of nivolumab. The CDR3 loop is CASSFIFQPQHF. As DNA, the CDR3 is TGTGCCAGCAGTTTTATTTTCCAGCCCCAGCATTTT.